The 25 T cell receptor beta chains below come from one sample, sequenced in a study of T cells in narcolepsy. Method: immunoSEQ multiplex PCR; TCRdb's copy keeps in-frame clones and lacks some. The table includes 30,000 or so clones, 82% detected once. Sequenced: CD45RA- memory CD4+ T cells from PBMCs. All receptors come from a human donor with narcolepsy.

V and J are TRBV19 and TRBJ2-3; 7 nucleotides align to TRBD2. This CDR3 contains 15 residues. Per germline, CDR1 LNHDA and CDR2 SQIVND (reference sequence). The V segment lost 3 bases and the J segment 1 base; nucleotides outside the gene matches: 4. CDR3 coding DNA: TGTGCCAGTAGTATGAGCGGGGTGGGCACAGATACGCAGTATTTT. This translates into CASSMSGVGTDTQYF.

The rearrangement links TRBV2 to TRBJ1-2; D is undetermined. V gave up 3 bases and J gave up 6 bases, with 17 bases separating them. The germline gives CDR1 SNHLY, CDR2 FYNNEI. The CDR3 runs to 15 residues. The CDR3 reads CASSEEYARRDGYTF. CDR3 coding DNA: TGTGCCAGCAGTGAGGAGTATGCTAGGAGGGATGGCTACACCTTC.

V gene TRBV6-1 combines with J gene TRBJ2-2, with TRBD1 matching 7 bases. This CDR3 is built from 13 residues. Losses at the gene ends were 10 bases for V and 6 bases for J; bases not matched to a gene: 8. Germline values: CDR1 MNHNS, CDR2 SASEGT. CDR3 nucleotides: TGTGCCACACTTTCCACAGGGGCCGGGGAGCTGTTTTTT. Its protein is CATLSTGAGELFF.

The chain has TRBV18 and TRBJ1-6; 7 bases are a match to TRBD1. The V gene's germline CDR1 is KGHSH and CDR2 LQKENI. The V and J ends lost 4 bases and 3 bases, in that order; junction bases with no gene match: 0. This CDR3 contains 14 residues. The chain's CDR3 is CASSRTGYNSPLHF. CDR3 DNA sequence: TGTGCCAGCTCACGGACAGGCTATAATTCACCCCTCCACTTT.

The rearrangement links TRBV5-1 to TRBJ1-4; D uncertain. The CDR3 is 13 amino acids. Deletions cut 5 bases from V and 2 bases from J, with 7 bases between. Germline lookup yields CDR1 SGHRS and CDR2 YFSETQ. DNA of the CDR3: TGCGCCAGCAGGGTACAGACTAATGAAAAACTGTTTTTT. Its translation: CASRVQTNEKLFF. Variable domain in full (rest from reference TRBV5-1 and TRBJ1-4): KAGVTQTPRYLIKTRGQQVTLSCSPISGHRSVSWYQQTPGQGLQFLFEYFSETQRNKGNFPGRFSGRQFSNSRSEMNVSTLELGDSALYLCASRVQTNEKLFFGSGTQLSVL.

This clone came up once. The genes are TRBV4-2 and TRBJ2-5, with 8 nucleotides matching TRBD1. CDR3 size: 19 residues. Per germline, CDR1 LGHNA and CDR2 YNFKEQ. The V gene end was trimmed by 0 bases and the J gene end by 5 bases; junction bases not matched to a gene: 17. Here the CDR3 reads CASSQDPHAGGASGETQYF. The DNA for the CDR3 is TGTGCCAGCAGCCAAGATCCCCACGCAGGGGGCGCTTCAGGCGAGACCCAGTACTTC.

The chain couples TRBV21-1 to TRBJ1-5; TRBD1, as called in the table, went unchecked against the DNA. TRBV21-1 corresponds to a pseudogene. This CDR3 has 17 amino acids. CDR3 bases: TGTGCCAGCAGCATAAGATGGCCGAGCAGGGGGAATCAGCCCCAGCATTTT. Its protein product is CASSIRWPSRGNQPQHF.

The chain joins TRBV4-1 to TRBJ1-4; D gene ambiguous. The CDR3 spans 13 residues. Trimming cost V 1 base and J 7 bases, with 7 bases left between them. CDR1 is MGHRA, CDR2 YSYEKL, per germline. As DNA, the CDR3 is TGCGCCAGCAGCCAAGTTTTAGGTGAAAAACTGTTTTTT. Protein: CASSQVLGEKLFF.

The chain joins TRBV11-1 to TRBJ1-1; TRBD1 agrees at 7 bases. The CDR3 is 15 amino acids. The germline gives CDR1 SGHAT, CDR2 FQDESV (reference sequence). V trimming: 6 bases; J trimming: 0 bases; junction bases outside the gene matches: 7. DNA of the CDR3: TGTGCCAGCAGTATTACAGGGGTAATGAACACTGAAGCTTTCTTT. It translates to CASSITGVMNTEAFF.

The rearrangement joins TRBV11-3 to TRBJ2-3; 8 nucleotides agree with TRBD2. CDR3 size: 13 residues. V shed 2 bases, J shed 10 bases, and the junction held 5 bases outside the gene matches. Germline V gives CDR1 SGHNT, CDR2 YENEEA. This CDR3 is CASSLNGLASQYF. The CDR3 bases are TGTGCCAGCAGCTTAAACGGACTAGCCTCGCAGTATTTT.

The table lists this clone with a few counts. The chain links TRBV6-1 to TRBJ1-5, with D tentatively TRBD1 (5 bases). Trimming stripped 6 bases from V and 3 bases from J, with 12 bases between. Germline CDR1 is MNHNS and CDR2 is SASEGT. The CDR3 has 14 amino acids. Here the CDR3 reads CASSPVGVNQPQHF. Here the CDR3 DNA reads TGTGCCAGCAGCCCCGTGGGGGTCAATCAGCCCCAGCATTTT.

CDR3 in amino acids: CASSTDPRGRTEAFF. The CDR3 nucleotides read TGTGCCAGCAGTACCGACCCGAGGGGGAGGACTGAAGCTTTCTTT. This chain connects TRBV6-5 to TRBJ1-1; D is perhaps TRBD1 (6 bases). Trimming took 5 bases from V and 5 from J, leaving 18 bases between them. CDR3 length: 15 amino acids. Germline CDR1 and CDR2: MNHEY and SVGAGI.

The chain couples TRBV5-1 to TRBJ2-7; D not certain. CDR1 SGHRS and CDR2 YFSETQ come from the germline V gene. This CDR3 comprises 15 residues. Between the trimmed V and J ends, which lost 4 bases and 6 bases, there was a span of 20 bases. CDR3 residues: CASSLDGPRVGEQYF. The CDR3 bases are TGCGCCAGCAGCCTTGACGGGCCAAGGGTGGGCGAGCAGTACTTC. The full variable domain, with the rest looked up from reference TRBV5-1 and TRBJ2-7, is KAGVTQTPRYLIKTRGQQVTLSCSPISGHRSVSWYQQTPGQGLQFLFEYFSETQRNKGNFPGRFSGRQFSNSRSEMNVSTLELGDSALYLCASSLDGPRVGEQYFGPGTRLTVT.

The rearrangement uses TRBV19 and TRBJ1-5; weak D call: TRBD1 (5 bases). The V end lost 5 bases, the J end lost 3 bases, and 20 bases lay between the germline ends. There are 17 residues in the CDR3. Germline V gene sequence: CDR1 LNHDA, CDR2 SQIVND (reference sequence). CDR3 sequence reads: CASSPRMSGTSNQPQHF. The CDR3 nucleotides are TGTGCCAGTAGTCCAAGGATGTCAGGGACTTCCAATCAGCCCCAGCATTTT.

The chain has TRBV12-5 and TRBJ1-1, with D possibly being TRBD1 (5 bases). There are 13 residues in the CDR3. Trimming removed 1 base from V and 4 bases from J, with 7 bases in between. Germline values: CDR1 LGHNT, CDR2 FRNRAP. The CDR3 region is CASGLGQGTEAFF. The CDR3, as DNA: TGTGCTAGTGGTTTGGGTCAGGGCACTGAAGCTTTCTTT.

J is TRBJ2-3 and V is TRBV10-3; D is perhaps TRBD1 or TRBD2 (5 bases each). The V end lost 0 bases, the J end lost 4 bases, and 8 bases lay between the germline ends. Germline V gene sequence: CDR1 ENHRY, CDR2 SYGVKD. This CDR3 spans 14 amino acids. The CDR3 reads CAISESRESDTQYF. Written as DNA, the CDR3 is TGTGCCATCAGTGAGTCCAGGGAGTCAGATACGCAGTATTTT.

The chain links TRBV7-9 to TRBJ2-3; either TRBD1 or TRBD2 may supply D (5 bases each). This CDR3 is 15 amino acids long. Germline-derived CDR1 and CDR2 are SEHNR and FQNEAQ (reference sequence). Deletions cut 1 base from V and 2 bases from J, with 10 bases between. The CDR3 nucleotides read TGTGCCAGCAGCTTAGGGGACCATATCACAGATACGCAGTATTTT. Translating gives CASSLGDHITDTQYF.

The genes are TRBV28 and TRBJ1-2; D gene unclear. Germline CDR1 reads MDHEN; CDR2 reads SYDVKM. The CDR3 is 15 amino acids. The V end was cut by 5 bases, the J end by 2 bases, with 15 bases between. The CDR3 loop reads CASSVPGAFNYGYTF. The CDR3, as DNA: TGTGCCAGCAGTGTCCCGGGAGCATTCAACTATGGCTACACCTTC.

The V and J genes are TRBV6-5 and TRBJ2-2; weak D call: TRBD1 (6 bases). The V end lost 4 bases, the J end lost 0 bases, and 12 bases lay between the germline ends. From germline, CDR1 is MNHEY and CDR2 SVGAGI. This CDR3 spans 16 amino acids. The DNA for the CDR3 is TGTGCCAGCAGTTTGGACAGTTTTCCGAACACCGGGGAGCTGTTTTTT. Its protein product is CASSLDSFPNTGELFF.

The CDR3 nucleotides are TGTGCCAGCAGTTTGAGGCGGCAGGGGGGTACCGGGGAGCTGTTTTTT. This gives the protein CASSLRRQGGTGELFF. V usage is TRBV6-5 and J usage is TRBJ2-2; D is perhaps TRBD1 (7 bases). This CDR3 spans 16 amino acids. V was shortened by 4 bases and J by 5 bases, with 17 bases between the two germline ends. Germline values: CDR1 MNHEY, CDR2 SVGAGI.

This chain connects TRBV6-5 to TRBJ2-1, with 10 bases fitting TRBD2. The CDR3 has 14 amino acids. The junction had 7 bases not matched to a gene; V was cut back by 8 bases and J by 6 bases. Per germline, CDR1 MNHEY and CDR2 SVGAGI. The CDR3 loop is CASSPGLASNEQFF. Written as DNA, the CDR3 is TGTGCCAGCTCCCCGGGACTAGCGTCCAATGAGCAGTTCTTC.

The chain uses TRBV2 and TRBJ2-2, with 7 bases identical to TRBD2. The CDR3 length is 12 residues. Looked up from germline, CDR1 is SNHLY and CDR2 is FYNNEI. The V and J ends lost 11 bases and 3 bases, in that order; junction bases with no gene match: 3. The CDR3 nucleotides are TGTGCCTTGGGGGGGTACACCGGGGAGCTGTTTTTT. It specifies CALGGYTGELFF.

V usage is TRBV5-5 and J usage is TRBJ1-1; a possible D gene is TRBD1 (6 bases). The germline gives CDR1 SGHKS, CDR2 YYEKEE (reference sequence). The V end lost 2 bases, the J end lost 0 bases, and 26 bases lay between the germline ends. This CDR3 is 20 amino acids long. CDR3 sequence: CASSFLLFRGSPNMNTEAFF. CDR3 coding DNA: TGTGCCAGCAGCTTCCTGCTTTTCAGGGGCAGTCCAAACATGAACACTGAAGCTTTCTTT.

The rearrangement uses TRBV6-5 and TRBJ1-4; weak D call: TRBD1 (6 bases). The length of the CDR3 is 15 residues. Germline CDR1 MNHEY, CDR2 SVGAGI. The V and J ends lost 3 bases and 6 bases respectively, with 14 bases between them. The CDR3 is CASSYQDRPYEKLFF. The CDR3 DNA sequence: TGTGCCAGCAGTTATCAGGACAGACCTTATGAAAAACTGTTTTTT.

A few counts support this clone. The chain links TRBV29-1 to TRBJ1-2, with D hard to call. This CDR3 has 12 amino acids. CDR1 is SQVTM and CDR2 is ANQGSEA in the germline V gene. With 6 bases removed from V and 4 bases from J, the gap between germline ends came to 12 bases. In nucleotides, the CDR3 is TGCAGCGTGGACGTAGGCGGCTATGGCTACACCTTC. Residues: CSVDVGGYGYTF. The full variable domain, rest sourced from reference TRBV29-1 and TRBJ1-2, is SAVISQKPSRDICQRGTSLTIQCQVDSQVTMMFWYRQQPGQSLTLIATANQGSEATYESGFVIDKFPISRPNLTFSTLTVSNMSPEDSSIYLCSVDVGGYGYTFGSGTRLTVV.